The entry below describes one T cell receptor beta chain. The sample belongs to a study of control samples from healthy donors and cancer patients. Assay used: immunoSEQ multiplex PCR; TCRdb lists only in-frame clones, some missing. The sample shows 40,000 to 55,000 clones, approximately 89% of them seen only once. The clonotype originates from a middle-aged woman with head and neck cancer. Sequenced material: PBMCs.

CDR3 loop: CASSQTGSSYNSPLHF. The CDR3, as DNA: TGTGCCAGCAGCCAAACAGGGAGCTCCTATAATTCACCCCTCCACTTT. The J gene is TRBJ1-6, the V gene TRBV3-1 (or the pseudogene TRBV3-2); D is possibly TRBD1 (6 bases). The CDR3 is 16 residues long. CDR1 and CDR2 from the germline V gene are LGHDT and YNNKEL (reference sequence). V was clipped by 2 bases and J by 0 bases, with 8 bases between them.